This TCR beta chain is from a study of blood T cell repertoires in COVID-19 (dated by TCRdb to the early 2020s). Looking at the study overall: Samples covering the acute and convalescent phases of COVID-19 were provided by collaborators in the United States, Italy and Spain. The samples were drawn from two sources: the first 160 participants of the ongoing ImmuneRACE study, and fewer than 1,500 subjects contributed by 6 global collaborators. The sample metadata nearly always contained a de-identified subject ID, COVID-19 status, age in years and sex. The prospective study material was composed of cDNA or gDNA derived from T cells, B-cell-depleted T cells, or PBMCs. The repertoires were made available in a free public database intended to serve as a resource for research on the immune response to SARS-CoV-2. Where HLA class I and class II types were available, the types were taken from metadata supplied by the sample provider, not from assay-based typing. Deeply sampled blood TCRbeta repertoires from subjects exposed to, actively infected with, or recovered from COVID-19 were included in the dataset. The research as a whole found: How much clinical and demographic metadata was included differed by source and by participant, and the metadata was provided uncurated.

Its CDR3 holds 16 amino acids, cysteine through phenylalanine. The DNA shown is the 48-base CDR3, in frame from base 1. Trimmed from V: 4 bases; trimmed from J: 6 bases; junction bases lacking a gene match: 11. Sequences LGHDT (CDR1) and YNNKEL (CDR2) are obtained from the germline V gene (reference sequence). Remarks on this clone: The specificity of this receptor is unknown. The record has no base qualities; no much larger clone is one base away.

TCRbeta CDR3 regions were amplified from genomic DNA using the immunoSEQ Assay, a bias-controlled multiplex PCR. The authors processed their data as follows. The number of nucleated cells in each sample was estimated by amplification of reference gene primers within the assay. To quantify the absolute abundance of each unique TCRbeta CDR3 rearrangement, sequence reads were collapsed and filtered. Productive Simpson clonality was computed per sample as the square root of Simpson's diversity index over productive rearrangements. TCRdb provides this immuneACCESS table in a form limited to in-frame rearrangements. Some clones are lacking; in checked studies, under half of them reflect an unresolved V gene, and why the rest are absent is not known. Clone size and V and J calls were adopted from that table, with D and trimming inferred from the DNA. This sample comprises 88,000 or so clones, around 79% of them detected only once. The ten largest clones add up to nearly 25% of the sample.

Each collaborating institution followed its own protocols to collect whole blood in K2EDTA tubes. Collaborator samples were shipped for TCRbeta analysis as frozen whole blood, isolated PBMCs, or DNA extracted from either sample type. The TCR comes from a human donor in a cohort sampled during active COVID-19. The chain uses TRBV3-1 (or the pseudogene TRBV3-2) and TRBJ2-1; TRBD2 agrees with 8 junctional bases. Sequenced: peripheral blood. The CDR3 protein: CASSRTSGSGGNEQFF. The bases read TGTGCCAGCAGCCGGACCAGCGGGAGTGGAGGCAATGAGCAGTTCTTC.